This TCR beta chain was observed in a study of cytomegalovirus exposure and HLA in healthy donors (TCRdb year 2017). Study-level background: According to an earlier analysis of around 600 of the donors, some 170 million T cells yielded some 120 million unique TCR beta sequences and approximately 300 Gb of sequence data. An early release covering about 600 HLA-typed donors comprised 250 to 350 gigabases of sequencing data and around 86 million unique TCR sequences. Of the roughly 390 genotyped donors, around 81% fell in the genetic ancestry cluster associated with self-reported Caucasian donors. The study was designed to test whether signatures of past pathogen exposure could be identified by cataloging public T cell receptors. The study profiled the T cell repertoires of 500 to 800 subjects by immunosequencing and related them to cytomegalovirus serostatus. In addition to the first cohort of around 670 subjects, a separate validation cohort of approximately 130 different subjects was used. To predict cytomegalovirus infection status, the study brought together high-throughput TCR immunosequencing, statistical association of individual TCRs with disease status, and machine learning. To study patterns of TCR occurrence, a later analysis re-analyzed previously published TCR beta repertoires from 666 donors and added high-resolution HLA genotyping. In the later analysis, no new phenotypic data were used to find candidate immune exposures; instead, reliance was placed on TCR beta sequences and their occurrence across donors. In an earlier analysis of roughly 580 of the donors, high-throughput TCR beta sequencing was used to judge whether each TCR beta V gene segment behaved as functional or pseudogenic. Donor age, sex, ethnicity and CMV serostatus were collected together with the repertoire data. A later genetic analysis used genome-wide SNP genotypes for about 65% of the 666 donors, treating that subset as a discovery cohort. Every discovery cohort repertoire had been produced on one sequencing platform. HLA typing covered class I and class II loci at four-digit resolution. The number of donors typed differed by locus, with about 629-630 for A, B, C, DRB1 and DQB1, roughly 520 for DQA1, about 610 for DPA1, and 400 to 490 for DPB1. About five DR-DQ haplotypes were handled as single units for association and clustering, since linkage in the cohort was strong. Among approximately 370 genotyped donors of the cohort, an average of about 220,000 unique TCR beta nucleotide sequences was sequenced per donor, of which approximately 19% were non-productive. Beyond this particular receptor, the publication reports: A total of 150 to 200 TCR beta chains were listed by the study as associated with cytomegalovirus. An earlier analysis of some 560 of the donors showed that most TCR beta V segments appeared in productive rearrangements either about 87% or about 30% of the time, which broadly matched IMGT annotations. A cluster of highly shared sequence variants was judged likely to be a technical artifact of the sequencing pipeline. In vitro tests confirmed that three of the cytomegalovirus-associated TCR beta chains recognize cytomegalovirus antigens. When HLA alleles, especially DR and DQ, strongly co-occurred, attributing TCR associations to individual alleles was difficult. CMV serostatus was the only immune exposure information available for the cohort. A later genetic analysis reported fewer N-insertions in productive TCRs among donors in an Asian-associated ancestry cluster than the roughly 690-donor mean. A further reported finding was that TCR beta sequences accurately predicted the HLA-A and HLA-B alleles for most subjects in the first cohort. At a false discovery rate of 0.05, a later analysis linked under 20,000 TCR beta sequences to specific HLA alleles. In a later analysis, most CMV-associated TCR beta chains were found to appear HLA-restricted, with HLA associations seemingly driven largely by CMV exposure. The 87-base-pair reads could not distinguish some IMGT-functional V segments, including TRBV6-2 and TRBV6-3, so those segments were excluded. HLA typing was unavailable for some donors at each locus, so association tests used only the typed subset. Correlated functional status among segregating V segments might be attributable to linkage disequilibrium, but an unknown experimental factor could not be ruled out. A later genetic analysis associated a missense DCLRE1C variant with V-gene and J-gene trimming of TCR beta chains, and an independent cohort replicated the association. In a later analysis, HLA-associated TCR beta chains showed more clonal expansion and lower generation probabilities than non-associated chains that were equally common. Because counts were too low, seventeen rarely observed V segments, including chromosome 9 orphons, were left out of the earlier analysis of over 550 of the donors. Only TCR beta chains were sequenced in this cohort, and the absence of alpha or paired-chain data limited detectable features. It was suggested by the authors that the approach could potentially be generalized to other disease states and immunological phenotypes. In a later analysis, several top co-occurrence clusters were reported to appear linked to parvovirus B19, influenza, CMV and Epstein-Barr virus. In a later analysis, TCR association rates were found to vary across HLA loci, with the most associated TCRs seen for DRB1 alleles and the fewest for HLA-C alleles. Most TCR sequences were seen in very few donors, while some public TCRs were found in many individuals. The classifier was reported to diagnose cytomegalovirus status with high specificity and sensitivity in both the original and validation cohorts. The presence/absence analyses assumed that sequencing depth was roughly uniform across donors, and that assumption may not be true.

The cohort consisted of 666 healthy bone marrow donors. At the time of sampling, all cohort members were nominally healthy, though unrecorded immune exposures were likely present. The donor was CMV seronegative and belonged to the group of 352 seronegative cohort members. A peripheral blood sample was collected from each donor, and TCR beta sequencing was performed on peripheral blood mononuclear cells. Genomic DNA was extracted from the blood cell samples with the Qiagen DNeasy Blood Extraction Kit. This clone was seen more than once but under ten times. Its cognate antigen has yet to be identified. Base quality data are lacking; no much larger clone is found one base away. Taken from the germline V gene (reference sequence), the CDR1 and CDR2 loops are GTSNPN and SVGIG. The CDR3 covers 14 residues, taking in both the cysteine and the phenylalanine. Only CDR3 DNA remains: 42 bases, in frame from the first base. V drops 5 bases and J drops 2 bases, leaving 10 bases in between.

The library was prepared using the immunoSEQ multiplex PCR assay. For the multiplex PCR, a mixture combining 60 forward primers for TCR Vbeta segments and 13 reverse primers for TCR Jbeta segments was used. A multiplex PCR assay on genomic DNA amplified the CDR3 region of rearranged TCR beta genes. On the Illumina HiSeq System, the amplified TCR beta libraries were sequenced as 87-base-pair reads. The paper's processing steps were these. A later analysis tallied roughly 76 million unique TCR beta chains across the 666 repertoires, and about 12 million of those chains were shared by two or more donors. Raw reads were error-corrected and collapsed into unique sequences with a nearest-neighbor algorithm that merged closely related sequences to remove PCR and sequencing errors. Alignment of CDR3 sequences to IMGT reference sequences was used to assign V, D and J gene segments. Each retained sequence needed at least a six-nucleotide match to both a V gene segment and a J gene segment. Rearrangements were classified as productive when the CDR3 lacked stop codons and remained in frame with V and J, and all other rearrangements were classified as non-productive. Following IMGT convention, CDR3 was defined as the stretch from the second conserved V-encoded cysteine up to the conserved J-encoded phenylalanine. The earlier analysis of some 580 of the donors excluded any sequence lacking an unambiguous match to a single V gene segment. An earlier analysis of approximately 590 of the donors classified V segments as functional when productive rearrangements were above 56.7% and as segregating when the standard deviation between donors was above 5%. A statistical classification framework was developed to diagnose cytomegalovirus status using the catalog of TCR beta chain sequences. V and J gene assignment, in a later analysis, came from comparing TCR nucleotide sequences with IMGT/GENE-DB human TR gene sequences. The TCRdist pipeline was used in a later analysis to assign CDR3 sequences and most-parsimonious VDJ recombination scenarios. In a later analysis, every TCR beta chain was defined by the combination of its CDR3 amino acid sequence and its V-gene family, and reads without a unique V-gene family were dropped. To address suspected cross-contamination and a sequencing artifact, a later analysis removed under 600 highly shared, low-generation-probability nucleotide sequences. A later analysis calculated a clonal expansion index for each public chain from normalized within-repertoire ranks of inferred template counts. A later analysis computed generation probabilities with a VDJ recombination model fitted to out-of-frame rearrangements, and checked the results against IGoR. In a later analysis, TCR-TCR, TCR-HLA and TCR-CMV co-occurrence was scored with hypergeometric tests, and a repertoire-size bias correction was applied to TCR pairs. In a later analysis, false discovery rates were estimated by permuting HLA or CMV assignments 20 times. A later analysis grouped co-occurring TCRs with DBSCAN, adding TCRdist sequence similarity when clustering within HLA-allele-positive subsets. Repertoires with fewer than 30,000 or more than 120,000 public chains, plus five repertoires with anomalous nucleotide sharing, were excluded from co-occurrence clustering. The immuneACCESS repertoire file appears here via TCRdb, limited to in-frame rearrangements. These files lack a portion of the clones; in checked studies, under half of the deficit traces to unresolved V genes, and the cause of the others is not known. The DNA gave D and trimming, while V, J and clone size come from that table. Present in this sample are more than 90,000 clones, nearly 70% of which were seen just once. The ten largest clonotypes hold 2.5% to 3% of the sample.

Specimen: PBMCs. This receptor was obtained from a man in his fifties or sixties in good health and CMV-seronegative. This sequence uses TRBV30 and TRBJ2-6; the D gene is perhaps TRBD1, on 5 matching bases. The CDR3 has the sequence CAWGQGTGANVLTF. The bases are TGTGCCTGGGGGCAGGGCACTGGGGCCAACGTCCTGACTTTC.